These T cell receptor beta chains were read from a single sample in a study of PD-L1 blockade in urothelial cancer. Only in-frame clones appear in the TCRdb table, and some are missing; sequencing was by immunoSEQ multiplex PCR. The sample carries 83,000 or so clones, around four fifths recorded once. The sequenced sample was PBMCs, obtained around atezolizumab (anti-PD-L1) treatment. These TCRs come from a man in his 70s with urothelial cancer. Both conserved end residues are part of each CDR3. Fields, in order: J gene, V gene, D gene, clone size, CDR3 length, CDR3 DNA, CDR3 protein. A D gene is named only where the DNA matches it firmly. Clone size is not always given. Where it is, it says once, few, many or a class for expanded clones.

J gene: TRBJ1-3
V gene: TRBV7-9
D gene: -
clone size: -
CDR3 length: 14
CDR3 DNA: TGTGCCAGCAGCTTAGCAGGGGATGGAAACACCATATATTTT
CDR3 protein: CASSLAGDGNTIYF

J gene: TRBJ2-2
V gene: TRBV5-6
D gene: -
clone size: -
CDR3 length: 17
CDR3 DNA: TGTGCCAGCAGCTCCATGGGGGGGGGCCGGTACACCGGGGAGCTGTTTTTT
CDR3 protein: CASSSMGGGRYTGELFF

J gene: TRBJ2-3
V gene: TRBV2
D gene: TRBD2
clone size: -
CDR3 length: 14
CDR3 DNA: TGTGCCAGTCAACTAGCGGGAGGGACAGATACGCAGTATTTT
CDR3 protein: CASQLAGGTDTQYF

J gene: TRBJ2-4
V gene: TRBV14
D gene: TRBD2
clone size: -
CDR3 length: 12
CDR3 DNA: TGTGCCAGCAGCCAGGGGGGGGTGACAGAGTACTTC
CDR3 protein: CASSQGGVTEYF

J gene: TRBJ2-5
V gene: TRBV6-6
D gene: TRBD2
clone size: -
CDR3 length: 15
CDR3 DNA: TGTGCCAGCAGTTACTCTGGGACTAGCCCAGAGACCCAGTACTTC
CDR3 protein: CASSYSGTSPETQYF

J gene: TRBJ2-3
V gene: TRBV10-3
D gene: TRBD1
clone size: -
CDR3 length: 17
CDR3 DNA: TGTGCCATCAGCTACAGGGGGTTAGCGGCAAGCACAGATACGCAGTATTTT
CDR3 protein: CAISYRGLAASTDTQYF

J gene: TRBJ2-5
V gene: TRBV7-8
D gene: -
clone size: -
CDR3 length: 15
CDR3 DNA: TGTGCCAGCGTCCTATACAGGGGGGAGGGGGAGACCCAGTACTTC
CDR3 protein: CASVLYRGEGETQYF

J gene: TRBJ1-2
V gene: TRBV27
D gene: TRBD1
clone size: -
CDR3 length: 15
CDR3 DNA: TGTGCCAGCAGTCGCTACCTGACAGGGTCGGATGGCTACACCTTC
CDR3 protein: CASSRYLTGSDGYTF

J gene: TRBJ1-4
V gene: TRBV5-1
D gene: -
clone size: -
CDR3 length: 14
CDR3 DNA: TGCGCCAGCAGCTTGTTGGGGGGGGAAGAAAAACTGTTTTTT
CDR3 protein: CASSLLGGEEKLFF

J gene: TRBJ2-2
V gene: TRBV19
D gene: TRBD1
clone size: few
CDR3 length: 13
CDR3 DNA: TGTGCCACCAGACCACAGGGGGCCGGGGAGCTGTTTTTT
CDR3 protein: CATRPQGAGELFF

J gene: TRBJ2-7
V gene: TRBV14
D gene: TRBD1
clone size: -
CDR3 length: 14
CDR3 DNA: TGTGCCAGCAGCCCGCGGGACAGGGCCTACGAGCAGTACTTC
CDR3 protein: CASSPRDRAYEQYF

J gene: TRBJ2-4
V gene: TRBV14
D gene: TRBD2
clone size: -
CDR3 length: 22
CDR3 DNA: TGTGCCATCCCGAGACGGGACAGCAGACTAGCGGGGGGTCCCCTAGCCAAAAACATTCAGTACTTC
CDR3 protein: CAIPRRDSRLAGGPLAKNIQYF

J gene: TRBJ1-1
V gene: TRBV18
D gene: TRBD1
clone size: -
CDR3 length: 16
CDR3 DNA: TGTGCCAGCTCACCCCCGCAGGGGGAGAGGAACACTGAAGCTTTCTTT
CDR3 protein: CASSPPQGERNTEAFF

J gene: TRBJ2-3
V gene: TRBV19
D gene: TRBD1
clone size: -
CDR3 length: 16
CDR3 DNA: TGTGCCAGTAGTATAGCGACAGGGTGGGGCACAGATACGCAGTATTTT
CDR3 protein: CASSIATGWGTDTQYF

J gene: TRBJ1-3
V gene: TRBV9
D gene: TRBD1
clone size: once
CDR3 length: 16
CDR3 DNA: TGTGCCAGCAGCGCCCAGCTGACAGGGGCTGGAAACACCATATATTTT
CDR3 protein: CASSAQLTGAGNTIYF

J gene: TRBJ2-7
V gene: TRBV4-2
D gene: TRBD1
clone size: few
CDR3 length: 15
CDR3 DNA: TGTGCCAGCAGCCAGGACGGACAGGCGTCCTACGAGCAGTACTTC
CDR3 protein: CASSQDGQASYEQYF

J gene: TRBJ1-4
V gene: TRBV11-2
D gene: TRBD1
clone size: -
CDR3 length: 13
CDR3 DNA: TGTGCCAGCAGCTTACCAGGGGGGGAAAAACTGTTTTTT
CDR3 protein: CASSLPGGEKLFF

J gene: TRBJ2-7
V gene: TRBV2
D gene: TRBD1
clone size: few
CDR3 length: 14
CDR3 DNA: TGTGCCAGCAAGACAGGGGGGGGAGTCTACGAGCAGTACTTC
CDR3 protein: CASKTGGGVYEQYF

J gene: TRBJ2-2
V gene: TRBV5-4
D gene: -
clone size: -
CDR3 length: 14
CDR3 DNA: TGTGCCAGCAGCGCTAAGACGAACACCGGGGAGCTGTTTTTT
CDR3 protein: CASSAKTNTGELFF

J gene: TRBJ1-1
V gene: TRBV9
D gene: -
clone size: -
CDR3 length: 14
CDR3 DNA: TGTGCCAGCAGCGTAGATAGCGTAAACACTGAAGCTTTCTTT
CDR3 protein: CASSVDSVNTEAFF

J gene: TRBJ2-7
V gene: TRBV5-6
D gene: -
clone size: -
CDR3 length: 14
CDR3 DNA: TGTGCCAGCAGCCCCGGGAATTCCGGCTACGAGCAGTACTTC
CDR3 protein: CASSPGNSGYEQYF

J gene: TRBJ2-7
V gene: TRBV2
D gene: -
clone size: -
CDR3 length: 13
CDR3 DNA: TGTGCCAGCAGCGCCATACAGGGTGGCGAGCAGTACTTC
CDR3 protein: CASSAIQGGEQYF

J gene: TRBJ1-1
V gene: TRBV4-1
D gene: -
clone size: -
CDR3 length: 14
CDR3 DNA: TGCGCCAGCAGCCAAGAGATGGCGAACACTGAAGCTTTCTTT
CDR3 protein: CASSQEMANTEAFF

J gene: TRBJ1-4
V gene: TRBV9
D gene: TRBD1
clone size: few
CDR3 length: 14
CDR3 DNA: TGTGCCAGCAGCGCGACAGGGTTGGGGGAAAAACTGTTTTTT
CDR3 protein: CASSATGLGEKLFF

J gene: TRBJ2-3
V gene: TRBV6-6
D gene: -
clone size: -
CDR3 length: 13
CDR3 DNA: TGTGCCAGCAGAAGGGGCCTGGGAGATACGCAGTATTTT
CDR3 protein: CASRRGLGDTQYF

J gene: TRBJ1-1
V gene: TRBV6-1
D gene: TRBD1
clone size: -
CDR3 length: 15
CDR3 DNA: TGTGCCAGCAGTGGAAGGACAGGGCTTAACACTGAAGCTTTCTTT
CDR3 protein: CASSGRTGLNTEAFF

J gene: TRBJ2-7
V gene: TRBV7-9
D gene: -
clone size: -
CDR3 length: 13
CDR3 DNA: TGTGCCAGCAGCCTCGAGGGCCTCTACGAGCAGTACTTC
CDR3 protein: CASSLEGLYEQYF

J gene: TRBJ2-2
V gene: TRBV27
D gene: -
clone size: -
CDR3 length: 16
CDR3 DNA: TGTGCCAGCAGTCCCCGACTAGGACCGAACACCGGGGAGCTGTTTTTT
CDR3 protein: CASSPRLGPNTGELFF

J gene: TRBJ1-2
V gene: TRBV5-1
D gene: TRBD1
clone size: -
CDR3 length: 15
CDR3 DNA: TGCGCCAGCAGCTTGGGACAGGGAGGAGGCTATGGCTACACCTTC
CDR3 protein: CASSLGQGGGYGYTF

J gene: TRBJ2-3
V gene: TRBV10-2
D gene: -
clone size: -
CDR3 length: 14
CDR3 DNA: TGCGCCAGCAGGCGGGGGCTCGACACAGATACGCAGTATTTT
CDR3 protein: CASRRGLDTDTQYF

J gene: TRBJ2-1
V gene: TRBV30
D gene: TRBD2
clone size: -
CDR3 length: 14
CDR3 DNA: TGTGCCTGGAGTGTATTGGGGGGGAGGAATGAGCAGTTCTTC
CDR3 protein: CAWSVLGGRNEQFF

J gene: TRBJ2-6
V gene: TRBV2
D gene: -
clone size: -
CDR3 length: 17
CDR3 DNA: TGTGCCAGCAGTGAAACCTTTGGGAGCTCTGGGGCCAACGTCCTGACTTTC
CDR3 protein: CASSETFGSSGANVLTF

J gene: TRBJ1-1
V gene: TRBV5-1
D gene: -
clone size: -
CDR3 length: 14
CDR3 DNA: TGCGCCAGCAGCTTGGGCCCCTCAGGTCTCGAAGCTTTCTTT
CDR3 protein: CASSLGPSGLEAFF

J gene: TRBJ1-1
V gene: TRBV11-2
D gene: TRBD1
clone size: -
CDR3 length: 14
CDR3 DNA: TGTGCCAGCAGCTCCTCCAGGGGGGACACTGAAGCTTTCTTT
CDR3 protein: CASSSSRGDTEAFF

J gene: TRBJ2-3
V gene: TRBV29-1
D gene: -
clone size: once
CDR3 length: 12
CDR3 DNA: TGCAGCGTGGGTGAGGCGGCAGATACGCAGTATTTT
CDR3 protein: CSVGEAADTQYF

J gene: TRBJ1-5
V gene: TRBV7-9
D gene: TRBD1
clone size: many
CDR3 length: 15
CDR3 DNA: TGTGCCAGCAGCACCGGACAGGGGGGCAATCAGCCCCAGCATTTT
CDR3 protein: CASSTGQGGNQPQHF

J gene: TRBJ1-4
V gene: TRBV7-9
D gene: -
clone size: -
CDR3 length: 14
CDR3 DNA: TGTGCCAGCAGCTTGGGACAATCTAATGAAAAACTGTTTTTT
CDR3 protein: CASSLGQSNEKLFF